What follows describes a single T cell receptor (beta chain). Its antigen is unknown. Other DNA sequences in the sample encode the same CDR3. These data originate in a study of shared clonotypes between healthy human individuals. Terminally differentiated effector memory CD45RA+ cells were left out of the naive CD8 fraction, which was CD45RO-negative and positively selected for CCR7. All donors were Caucasian adults living in Nashville, Tennessee. Genomic DNA (from each subset) was split evenly across several immunoSEQ plates. Using immunoSEQ multiplex PCR, the repertoire was profiled, and TCRdb retains in-frame clones only, with some absent. The table has around 2,000,000 clones, 85% to 95% seen once. Study results and caveats: Generation of non-shared clonotypes was less probable than generation of clonotypes shared by all four donors.

The TCR was taken from a man aged 18 to 29 in good health. Some clones in this sample may be carry-over from other donors' samples. Input material: naive CD8+ T cells from PBMCs.

As DNA, the CDR3 is TGTGCCAGCAGTTCCCTAGCGGGGGGGTACAATGAGCAGTTCTTC. This gives the protein CASSSLAGGYNEQFF. V gene TRBV27 combines with J gene TRBJ2-1; 12 bases line up with TRBD2. The CDR3 runs to 15 residues. The germline CDR1 and CDR2 sequences are MNHEY and SMNVEV (reference sequence). With V trimmed by 4 bases and J by 4 bases, 2 bases remained unmatched.